The rows below give T cell receptor beta chains drawn from one sample of a study of glioma-infiltrating T cells. Each CDR3 protein gets one entry after TCRdb re-called the multiplex PCR reads with MiXCR. The table shows some 100,000 distinct CDR3 sequences, with less than 30% occurring only once. The sample consisted of glioma tissue, nonneoplastic brain tissue, or PBMCs (not recorded which). These receptors were collected from a human donor with low-grade glioma or glioblastoma, undergoing nonglioma brain surgery, or in good health (not recorded which). Both conserved end residues are part of each CDR3. Fields, in order: clone size, J gene, V gene, CDR3 protein. The size field is filled for only some rows; it gives once, few, many or a size class.

abundance: many; j_gene: TRBJ1-1; v_gene: TRBV20-1; CDR3aa: CSASSRGKNTEAFF
abundance: few; j_gene: TRBJ1-5; v_gene: TRBV11-1; CDR3aa: CASSPGTGADQPQHF
abundance: many; j_gene: TRBJ2-1; v_gene: TRBV2; CDR3aa: CASSGRAESEQFF
abundance: many; j_gene: TRBJ1-1; v_gene: TRBV12-3/TRBV12-4; CDR3aa: CASSLAHGIMNTEAFF
abundance: .; j_gene: TRBJ2-3; v_gene: TRBV4-2; CDR3aa: CASSHAWEGADTQYF
abundance: many; j_gene: TRBJ2-7; v_gene: TRBV29-1; CDR3aa: CSVADRVISYEQYF
abundance: few; j_gene: TRBJ2-7; v_gene: TRBV5-1; CDR3aa: CASRPPERGWYEQYF
abundance: many; j_gene: TRBJ2-1; v_gene: TRBV5-4; CDR3aa: CASSASYNEQFF
abundance: many; j_gene: TRBJ2-7; v_gene: TRBV20-1; CDR3aa: CSALPGGSYEQYF
abundance: many; j_gene: TRBJ1-1; v_gene: TRBV4-1; CDR3aa: CASSVGMVAEAFF
abundance: .; j_gene: TRBJ2-5; v_gene: TRBV6-1; CDR3aa: CASTTDRGLRVTQYF
abundance: few; j_gene: TRBJ2-7; v_gene: TRBV5-1; CDR3aa: CASSLISRVNEQYF
abundance: many; j_gene: TRBJ1-1; v_gene: TRBV7-9; CDR3aa: CASSLYSYTEAFF
abundance: many; j_gene: TRBJ1-1; v_gene: TRBV2; CDR3aa: CASSEAENTEAFF
abundance: once; j_gene: TRBJ1-3; v_gene: TRBV12-3/TRBV12-4; CDR3aa: CASSRAGPGNTIYF
abundance: many; j_gene: TRBJ2-3; v_gene: TRBV6-4; CDR3aa: CASSDFLWDTQYF
abundance: .; j_gene: TRBJ1-1; v_gene: TRBV19; CDR3aa: CASFSRGGGLMKTEAFF
abundance: many; j_gene: TRBJ2-5; v_gene: TRBV27; CDR3aa: CASSAYRGVKTQYF
abundance: many; j_gene: TRBJ2-7; v_gene: TRBV25-1; CDR3aa: CASSRLAEDQGYEQYF
abundance: .; j_gene: TRBJ1-3; v_gene: TRBV5-1; CDR3aa: CASSPEAVVSGNTIYF
abundance: many; j_gene: TRBJ1-5; v_gene: TRBV7-9; CDR3aa: CASSLGTGDSSQPQHF
abundance: many; j_gene: TRBJ2-3; v_gene: TRBV11-2; CDR3aa: CASSLVILAGATDTQYF
abundance: many; j_gene: TRBJ1-5; v_gene: TRBV6-1; CDR3aa: CASSVTAYSNQPQHF